This is a list of T cell receptor beta chains from one sample in a study of T cells in Graves' hyperthyroidism and ophthalmopathy. TCRdb independently ran MiXCR on the multiplex PCR reads; one entry per CDR3 protein. The sample lists about 420,000 distinct CDR3 sequences, about 15% occurring once. Sequences were obtained from blood. The receptors shown here come from a woman between 18 and 29 years old with Graves' hyperthyroidism. Both conserved end residues are part of each CDR3. Each record gives: D gene, J gene, V gene, clone size, CDR3 protein, CDR3 DNA. A D gene is named only where the DNA matches it firmly. Not every row has a clone size; where given, it reads once, few, many or a size class.

>TRBD1|TRBJ1-1|TRBV7-9|few
CASSQSRDRGITEAFF
TGTGCCAGCAGCCAATCCCGGGACAGGGGGATCACTGAAGCTTTCTTT
>TRBD2|TRBJ2-2|TRBV7-2|few
CASSPHLRTSEVGELFF
TGTGCCAGCAGCCCCCACCTCAGGACTAGTGAAGTCGGGGAGCTGTTTTTT
>NA|TRBJ2-1|TRBV24-1|few
CATSDSNPRRRTSYNEQFF
TGTGCCACCAGTGATAGCAACCCGAGACGGCGCACCTCCTACAATGAGCAGTTCTTC
>NA|TRBJ2-1|TRBV7-9|many
CASSLEGAYNEQFF
TGTGCCAGCAGCTTAGAAGGTGCATACAATGAGCAGTTCTTC
>TRBD2|TRBJ2-7|TRBV7-9|NA
CASSPQGISGRFYEQYF
TGTGCCAGCAGCCCTCAAGGGATTAGCGGGAGGTTCTACGAGCAGTACTTC
>NA|TRBJ1-5|TRBV12-3/TRBV12-4|NA
CASSLGRAAFNQPQHF
TGTGCCAGCAGTTTGGGCCGGGCAGCCTTCAATCAGCCCCAGCATTTT
>TRBD2|TRBJ2-1|TRBV6-2/TRBV6-3|few
CAHSPRRGAGRGAAGEQFF
TGTGCCCATTCTCCGAGGAGAGGGGCCGGGAGGGGGGCCGCAGGAGAGCAGTTCTTC
>NA|TRBJ1-6|TRBV7-9|few
CASSEDGSAYNSPLHF
TGTGCCAGCAGCGAGGATGGGTCTGCCTATAATTCACCCCTCCACTTT
>TRBD2|TRBJ2-7|TRBV5-1|NA
CASSLREGSYEQYF
TGCGCCAGCAGCTTGCGGGAGGGGTCCTACGAGCAGTACTTC
>NA|TRBJ2-7|TRBV7-9|many
CASSPRSSMNNEQYF
TGTGCCAGCAGCCCGAGGTCATCCATGAACAACGAGCAGTACTTC
>NA|TRBJ1-1|TRBV4-1|few
CASSQVMWANTEAFF
TGCGCCAGCAGCCAAGTAATGTGGGCTAACACTGAAGCTTTCTTT
>TRBD2|TRBJ2-1|TRBV4-1|few
CASSQAGTSGYNEQFF
TGCGCCAGCAGCCAGGCCGGGACTAGCGGCTACAATGAGCAGTTCTTC
>TRBD1|TRBJ2-7|TRBV5-1|many
CASSLADRGPQNEQYF
TGCGCCAGCAGCTTGGCCGACAGGGGGCCGCAAAACGAGCAGTACTTC
>NA|TRBJ2-1|TRBV5-5|many
CASSLDGNEQFF
TGTGCCAGCAGCTTGGATGGCAATGAGCAGTTCTTC
>NA|TRBJ1-2|TRBV6-1|NA
CASSGWDYGYTF
TGTGCCAGCAGTGGATGGGACTATGGCTACACCTTC
>NA|TRBJ1-3|TRBV7-6|NA
CASSLTSGGNTIYF
TGTGCCAGCAGCCTGACCTCAGGGGGAAACACCATATATTTT
>NA|TRBJ1-1|TRBV16|NA
CASSQGLQSAEAFF
TGTGCCAGCAGCCAAGGGTTGCAGTCCGCTGAAGCTTTCTTT
>NA|TRBJ2-2|TRBV2|many
CASSVGTNTGELFF
TGTGCCAGCAGTGTTGGCACGAACACCGGGGAGCTGTTTTTT
>TRBD1|TRBJ1-4|TRBV12-3/TRBV12-4|many
CASSPGTGYEKLFF
TGTGCCAGCAGCCCCGGGACAGGGTATGAAAAACTGTTTTTT
>TRBD1|TRBJ1-6|TRBV2|NA
CASSEAGGSTLHF
TGTGCCAGCAGTGAAGCAGGGGGCTCAACCCTCCACTTT
>NA|TRBJ2-7|TRBV27|many
CASSPRQGGPEQYF
TGTGCCAGCAGTCCCAGACAGGGAGGGCCCGAGCAGTACTTC
>NA|TRBJ2-3|TRBV20-1|many
CSAKTGTATDTQYF
TGCAGTGCTAAAACCGGGACTGCAACAGATACGCAGTATTTT
>TRBD2|TRBJ2-6|TRBV5-1|few
CASNPTSGLISGANVLTF
TGCGCCAGCAATCCTACTAGCGGGCTAATCTCTGGGGCCAACGTCCTGACTTTC
>NA|TRBJ1-1|TRBV5-1|many
CASSPKGRVEAFF
TGCGCCAGCAGCCCGAAAGGGCGGGTTGAAGCTTTCTTT
>TRBD2|TRBJ2-7|TRBV4-1|NA
CASSPSGSYEQYF
TGCGCCAGCAGCCCTAGCGGGAGCTACGAGCAGTACTTC
>NA|TRBJ1-1|TRBV7-9|NA
CASSTQGQVNTEAFF
TGTGCCAGCAGCACGCAGGGGCAGGTTAACACTGAAGCTTTCTTT
>NA|TRBJ1-1|TRBV5-5|many
CASSSSFEAFF
TGTGCCAGCAGCTCCTCGTTTGAAGCTTTCTTT
>NA|TRBJ1-2|TRBV9|NA
CASSPSGAQRYGYTF
TGTGCCAGCAGCCCCTCGGGGGCGCAACGATATGGCTACACCTTC
>TRBD2|TRBJ2-7|TRBV12-3/TRBV12-4|many
CASSSGTSGFEQYF
TGTGCCAGCAGTTCCGGGACTAGCGGCTTCGAGCAGTACTTC
>TRBD2|TRBJ2-7|TRBV7-8|many
CASSFPGLAGGGSSYEQYF
TGTGCCAGCAGCTTCCCGGGACTAGCGGGAGGGGGGAGCTCCTACGAGCAGTACTTC
>TRBD2|TRBJ2-3|TRBV28|many
CASSLYPPLAGGPTDTQYF
TGTGCCAGCAGTTTATACCCCCCACTAGCGGGAGGCCCCACAGATACGCAGTATTTT
>NA|TRBJ2-6|TRBV15|NA
CATSKGPPLTGQLSGANVLTF
TGTGCCACCAGCAAAGGCCCCCCCCTAACAGGGCAGCTCTCTGGGGCCAACGTCCTGACTTTC
>TRBD1|TRBJ1-4|TRBV20-1|many
CSATTGGVEKLFF
TGCAGTGCTACCACAGGGGGCGTTGAAAAACTGTTTTTT
>NA|TRBJ2-5|TRBV5-1|NA
CASSVSQETQYF
TGCGCCAGCAGCGTATCCCAAGAGACCCAGTACTTC
>TRBD2|TRBJ2-7|TRBV20-1|NA
CSAKVNLAGGPTYEQYF
TGCAGCGCTAAGGTGAATCTAGCGGGAGGGCCTACCTACGAGCAGTACTTC
>TRBD1|TRBJ2-1|TRBV28|NA
CASSDRQGKRSNEQFF
TGTGCCAGCAGTGACCGACAGGGAAAAAGGTCCAATGAGCAGTTCTTC
>NA|TRBJ2-7|TRBV12-3/TRBV12-4|NA
CASSPGGRRYEQYF
TGTGCCAGCAGCCCCGGGGGTCGACGCTACGAGCAGTACTTC
>NA|TRBJ2-2|TRBV4-1|few
CASSQASANTGELFF
TGCGCCAGCAGCCAAGCTTCAGCGAACACCGGGGAGCTGTTTTTT
>NA|TRBJ2-5|TRBV2|many
CASSVQETQYF
TGTGCCAGCTCCGTCCAAGAGACCCAGTACTTC
>TRBD1|TRBJ2-3|TRBV2|NA
CASRSGTGTQYF
TGTGCCAGCAGATCCGGGACAGGGACGCAGTATTTT
>TRBD2|TRBJ2-3|TRBV28|many
CASSSGLAGWTDTQYF
TGTGCCAGCAGTTCCGGACTAGCGGGATGGACAGATACGCAGTATTTT
>NA|TRBJ2-7|TRBV18|NA
CASSPRDKSYEQYF
TGTGCCAGCTCACCACGGGACAAGTCCTACGAGCAGTACTTC
>NA|TRBJ2-1|TRBV20-1|many
CSEMPRGASYNEQFF
TGCAGTGAAATGCCCCGGGGGGCCTCCTACAATGAGCAGTTCTTC
>NA|TRBJ2-1|TRBV6-1|NA
CASRKRERYNEQFF
TGTGCCAGCAGAAAAAGGGAGCGGTACAATGAGCAGTTCTTC
>TRBD2|TRBJ2-1|TRBV15|many
CATSRGLAGRYNEQFF
TGTGCCACCAGCAGGGGTCTAGCGGGCCGATACAATGAGCAGTTCTTC
>NA|TRBJ2-1|TRBV3-1|many
CASSQAFGNEQFF
TGTGCCAGCAGCCAAGCCTTTGGCAATGAGCAGTTCTTC
>NA|TRBJ2-3|TRBV20-1|many
CSARDAQGRPDTQYF
TGCAGTGCTAGAGATGCCCAGGGAAGGCCAGATACGCAGTATTTT
>TRBD1|TRBJ2-7|TRBV7-8|few
CASSDGDRETYEQYF
TGTGCCAGCAGCGACGGGGACAGGGAAACCTACGAGCAGTACTTC
>NA|TRBJ1-1|TRBV28|many
CASSSSAGTENTEAFF
TGTGCCAGCAGTTCCTCGGCGGGGACTGAGAACACTGAAGCTTTCTTT
>TRBD2|TRBJ2-7|TRBV6-5|NA
CASSSRLAGNYEQYF
TGTGCCAGCAGTTCTCGTCTAGCGGGAAACTACGAGCAGTACTTC
>NA|TRBJ2-7|TRBV28|many
CASTSSVWAVEQYF
TGTGCCAGCACCTCAAGTGTTTGGGCCGTGGAGCAGTACTTC
>NA|TRBJ2-5|TRBV12-3/TRBV12-4|many
CASTQSLETQYF
TGTGCCAGCACACAATCACTAGAGACCCAGTACTTC
>NA|TRBJ2-3|TRBV20-1|many
CSARKTSSDTQYF
TGCAGTGCTAGGAAAACTAGTTCAGATACGCAGTATTTT
>NA|TRBJ2-3|TRBV9|NA
CASSIRDSTDTQYF
TGTGCCAGCAGCATCCGGGACAGCACAGATACGCAGTATTTT
>TRBD1|TRBJ2-2|TRBV2|NA
CASGGRGTVIGELFF
TGTGCCAGCGGAGGTCGAGGGACAGTTATCGGGGAGCTGTTTTTT
>TRBD2|TRBJ2-7|TRBV6-2/TRBV6-3|NA
CASSQVASGGRNSYEQYF
TGTGCCAGCAGTCAAGTGGCTAGCGGGGGACGAAACTCCTACGAGCAGTACTTC
>TRBD2|TRBJ2-3|TRBV20-1|many
CSAPDRGREDTQYF
TGCAGTGCCCCGGACCGCGGGAGGGAAGATACGCAGTATTTT
>NA|TRBJ2-1|TRBV19|few
CASQNYNEQFF
TGTGCCAGTCAAAACTACAATGAGCAGTTCTTC
>TRBD2|TRBJ2-3|TRBV10-3|NA
CAISEFWTSGSTDTQYF
TGTGCCATCAGTGAGTTTTGGACTAGCGGGAGTACAGATACGCAGTATTTT